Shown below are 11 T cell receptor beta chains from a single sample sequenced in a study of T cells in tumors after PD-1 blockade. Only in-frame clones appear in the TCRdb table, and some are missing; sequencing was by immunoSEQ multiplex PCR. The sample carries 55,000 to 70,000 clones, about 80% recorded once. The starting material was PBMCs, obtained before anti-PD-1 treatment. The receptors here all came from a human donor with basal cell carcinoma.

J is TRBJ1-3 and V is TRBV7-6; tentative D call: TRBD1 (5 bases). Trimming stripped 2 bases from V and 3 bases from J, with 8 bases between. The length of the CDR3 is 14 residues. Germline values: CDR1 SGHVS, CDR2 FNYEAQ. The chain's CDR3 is CASSLWGDGNTIYF. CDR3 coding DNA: TGTGCCAGCAGCTTATGGGGGGATGGAAACACCATATATTTT.

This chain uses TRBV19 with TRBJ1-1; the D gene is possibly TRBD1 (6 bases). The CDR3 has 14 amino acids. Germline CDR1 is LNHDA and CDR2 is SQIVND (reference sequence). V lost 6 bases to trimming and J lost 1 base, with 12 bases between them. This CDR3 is CASRTTGQNTEAFF. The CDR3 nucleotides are TGTGCCAGTAGAACCACAGGGCAGAACACTGAAGCTTTCTTT. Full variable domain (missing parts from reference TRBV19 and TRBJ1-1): DGGITQSPKYLFRKEGQNVTLSCEQNLNHDAMYWYRQDPGQGLRLIYYSQIVNDFQKGDIAEGYSVSREKKESFPLTVTSAQKNPTAFYLCASRTTGQNTEAFFGQGTRLTVV.

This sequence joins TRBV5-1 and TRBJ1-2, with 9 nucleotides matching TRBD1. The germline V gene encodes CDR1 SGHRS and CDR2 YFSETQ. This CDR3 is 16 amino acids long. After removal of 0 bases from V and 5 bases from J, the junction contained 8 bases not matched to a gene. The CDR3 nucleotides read TGCGCCAGCAGCTTGGTAGAGACAGGGGGTACTTATGGCTACACCTTC. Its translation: CASSLVETGGTYGYTF.

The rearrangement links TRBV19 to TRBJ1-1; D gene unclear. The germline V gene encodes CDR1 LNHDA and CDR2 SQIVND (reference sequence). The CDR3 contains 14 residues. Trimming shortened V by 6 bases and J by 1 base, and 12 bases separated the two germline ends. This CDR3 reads CASSNYGGNTEAFF. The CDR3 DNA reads TGTGCCAGTAGCAATTACGGAGGGAACACTGAAGCTTTCTTT.

The CDR3 spells CATSPQEVGDEQFF. CDR3 DNA: TGTGCCACCAGCCCTCAAGAGGTGGGTGATGAGCAGTTCTTC. This rearrangement joins TRBV15 to TRBJ2-1; the D is unclear. CDR1 LNHNV and CDR2 YYDKDF come from the germline V gene (reference sequence). V lost 5 bases and J 8 bases, leaving 16 bases between the germline ends. The length of the CDR3 is 14 residues.

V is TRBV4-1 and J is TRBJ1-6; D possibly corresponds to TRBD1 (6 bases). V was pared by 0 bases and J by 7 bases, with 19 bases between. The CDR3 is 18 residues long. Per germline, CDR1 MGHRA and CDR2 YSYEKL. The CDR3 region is CASSQDPTGARKNSPLHF. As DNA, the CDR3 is TGCGCCAGCAGCCAAGATCCCACGGGGGCCAGGAAAAATTCACCCCTCCACTTT.

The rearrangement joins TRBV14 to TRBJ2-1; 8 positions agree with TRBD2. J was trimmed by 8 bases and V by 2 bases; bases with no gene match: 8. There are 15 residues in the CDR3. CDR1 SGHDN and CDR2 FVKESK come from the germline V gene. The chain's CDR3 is CASSQLAGGTDEQFF. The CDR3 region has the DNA TGTGCCAGCAGCCAACTAGCGGGCGGGACCGATGAGCAGTTCTTC. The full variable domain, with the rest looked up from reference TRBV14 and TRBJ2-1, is EAGVTQFPSHSVIEKGQTVTLRCDPISGHDNLYWYRRVMGKEIKFLLHFVKESKQDESGMPNNRFLAERTGGTYSTLKVQPAELEDSGVYFCASSQLAGGTDEQFFGPGTRLTVL.

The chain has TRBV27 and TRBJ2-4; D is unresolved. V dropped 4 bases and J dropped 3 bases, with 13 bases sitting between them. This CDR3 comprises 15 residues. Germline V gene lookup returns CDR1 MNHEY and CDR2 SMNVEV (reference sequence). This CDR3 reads CASSSLGSGKNIQYF. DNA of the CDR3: TGTGCCAGCAGTTCTCTGGGATCGGGCAAAAACATTCAGTACTTC.

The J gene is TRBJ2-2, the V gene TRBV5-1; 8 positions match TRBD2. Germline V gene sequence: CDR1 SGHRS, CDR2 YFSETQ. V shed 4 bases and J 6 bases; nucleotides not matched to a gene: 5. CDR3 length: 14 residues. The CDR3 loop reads CASSKGLEAGELFF. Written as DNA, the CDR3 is TGCGCCAGCAGCAAGGGACTAGAGGCCGGGGAGCTGTTTTTT.

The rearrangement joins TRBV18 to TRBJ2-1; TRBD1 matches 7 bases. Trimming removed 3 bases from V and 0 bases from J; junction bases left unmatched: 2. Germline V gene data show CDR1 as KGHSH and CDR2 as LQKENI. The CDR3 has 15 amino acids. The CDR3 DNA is TGTGCCAGCTCACCCTGGACAGGCTCCTACAATGAGCAGTTCTTC. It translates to CASSPWTGSYNEQFF.

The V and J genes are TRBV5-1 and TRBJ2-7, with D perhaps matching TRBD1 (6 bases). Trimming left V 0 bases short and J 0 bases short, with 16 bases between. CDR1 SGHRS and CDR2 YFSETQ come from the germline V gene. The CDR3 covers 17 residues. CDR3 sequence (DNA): TGCGCCAGCAGCTTGGCTCAATGGGGGACATACTCCTACGAGCAGTACTTC. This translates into CASSLAQWGTYSYEQYF.